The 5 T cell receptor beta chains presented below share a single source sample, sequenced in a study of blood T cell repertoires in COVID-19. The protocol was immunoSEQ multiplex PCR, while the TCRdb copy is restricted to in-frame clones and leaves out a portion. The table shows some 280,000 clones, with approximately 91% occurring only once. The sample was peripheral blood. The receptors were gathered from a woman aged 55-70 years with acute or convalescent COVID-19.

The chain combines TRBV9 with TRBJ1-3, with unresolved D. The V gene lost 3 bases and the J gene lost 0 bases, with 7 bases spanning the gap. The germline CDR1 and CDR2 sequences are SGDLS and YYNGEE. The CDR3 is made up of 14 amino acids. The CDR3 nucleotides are TGTGCCAGCAGCGGTAGTTCCTCTGGAAACACCATATATTTT. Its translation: CASSGSSSGNTIYF.

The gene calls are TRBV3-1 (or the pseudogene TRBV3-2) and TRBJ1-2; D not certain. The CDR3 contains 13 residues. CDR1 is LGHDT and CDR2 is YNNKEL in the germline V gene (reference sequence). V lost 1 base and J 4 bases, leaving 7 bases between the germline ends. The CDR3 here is CASSQASVYGYTF. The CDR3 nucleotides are TGTGCCAGCAGCCAAGCCAGCGTCTATGGCTACACCTTC.

CDR3 loop: CASATGNRNSPLHF. The CDR3 DNA reads as TGCGCCAGCGCAACAGGGAATCGGAATTCACCCCTCCACTTT. The J gene is TRBJ1-6, the V gene TRBV23-1; perhaps TRBD1 as D (6 bases). TRBV23-1 belongs to the ORF category, with a function that is uncertain. The CDR3 has 14 amino acids. The V and J ends lost 8 bases and 7 bases respectively, with 15 bases between them.

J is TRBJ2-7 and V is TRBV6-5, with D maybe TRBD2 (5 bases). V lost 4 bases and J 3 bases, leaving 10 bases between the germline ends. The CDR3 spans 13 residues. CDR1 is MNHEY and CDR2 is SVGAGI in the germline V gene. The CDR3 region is CASSSDSHYEQYF. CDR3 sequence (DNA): TGTGCCAGCAGTTCGGACTCCCACTACGAGCAGTACTTC.

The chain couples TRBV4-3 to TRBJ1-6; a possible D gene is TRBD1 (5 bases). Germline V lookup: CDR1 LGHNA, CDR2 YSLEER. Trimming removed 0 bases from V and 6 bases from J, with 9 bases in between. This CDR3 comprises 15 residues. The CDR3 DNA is TGCGCCAGCAGCCAAGATCCTGGGGCTAATTCACCCCTCCACTTT. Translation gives CASSQDPGANSPLHF.